This TCR beta chain was identified during a study of T cell repertoires in cytomegalovirus infection. Across the whole study: Well-studied HLA-B-restricted CMV epitopes were used in the study alongside recently identified HLA-C-restricted ones.

TCRdb re-analysed the reads in MiXCR, keeping a single row per CDR3 protein. The sample records 900,000 to 950,000 distinct CDR3 sequences, around 32% being singletons. Findings and caveats of the study: In two of eight donors, the top clonotype was HLA-C-restricted CMV-specific.

The CDR3 is made up of 17 amino acids. Germline V gene data show CDR1 as SGHTA and CDR2 as FQGNSA. V lost 2 bases to trimming and J lost 4 bases, with 20 bases between them. In this sample, this clonotype turned up many times. The target antigen is unknown. Specimen: cultured CD8+ T cells from PBMCs, collected from culture after CMV antigen stimulation. J is TRBJ1-2 and V is TRBV7-2; the D gene is possibly TRBD1 (6 bases). This receptor was identified in a human donor in good health (CMV status not recorded). Some clones in this sample may be carry-over from other donors' samples. The CDR3 reads CASSLPSLTGYFYGYTF. Written as DNA, the CDR3 is TGTGCCAGCAGCTTACCCTCCTTGACAGGATACTTCTATGGCTACACCTTC.